This T cell receptor (beta chain) was documented in a study of blood T cell repertoires in COVID-19. From germline, CDR1 is SGHNT and CDR2 YYREEE (reference sequence). The CDR3 totals 13 residues. V lost 5 bases, J lost 5 bases, and 13 bases lay in between. Per the original methods: Amplification of reference gene primers was used by the study to estimate nucleated cell counts. The repertoire was sequenced with immunoSEQ multiplex PCR; TCRdb's copy has only in-frame clones and lacks some. The D gene and trimming were derived from the DNA, and the V and J assignments and clone size from that table. Altogether hundreds of thousands of clones are present, about 83% being singletons, with the ten largest covering 6.8%. This clone was counted many times. Clinical history reported by participants formed the basis on which cohorts were assigned.

Sequenced sample: PBMCs or T cells enriched from blood (not recorded which). The TCR sequence derives from a middle-aged woman who had recovered from COVID-19. V and J are TRBV5-4 and TRBJ2-5; D not certain. CDR3 residues: CASSSTLVETQYF. Here the CDR3 DNA reads TGTGCCAGCAGTTCGACACTGGTGGAGACCCAGTACTTC.